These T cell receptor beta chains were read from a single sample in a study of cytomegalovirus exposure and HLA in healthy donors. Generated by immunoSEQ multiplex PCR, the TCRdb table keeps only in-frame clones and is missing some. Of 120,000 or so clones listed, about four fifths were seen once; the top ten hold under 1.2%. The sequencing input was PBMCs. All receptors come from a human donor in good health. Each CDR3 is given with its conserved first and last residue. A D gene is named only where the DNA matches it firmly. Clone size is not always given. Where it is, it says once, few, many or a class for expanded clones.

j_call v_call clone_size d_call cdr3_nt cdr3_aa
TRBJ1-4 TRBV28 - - TGTGCCAGCAGCCCGGGGTTGACTAATGAAAAACTGTTTTTT CASSPGLTNEKLFF
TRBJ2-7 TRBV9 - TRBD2 TGTGCCAGCAGCGCGTCAGGGTTTAGCGGGGCCTTCTCCTACGAGCAGTACTTC CASSASGFSGAFSYEQYF
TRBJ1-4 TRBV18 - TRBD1 TGTGCCAGCTCCCAAGGGGACAGAGCTAATGAAAAACTGTTTTTT CASSQGDRANEKLFF
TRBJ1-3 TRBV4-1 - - TGCGCCAGCAGCCAAGTCGCACAGTCTTATGGAAACACCATATATTTT CASSQVAQSYGNTIYF
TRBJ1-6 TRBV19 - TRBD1 TGTGCCTGCGGACAGGGGGCATCACCCCTCCACTTT CACGQGASPLHF
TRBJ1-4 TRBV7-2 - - TGTGCCAGCAGCCCGACGTTAGGGGCCGGAGAAAAACTGTTTTTT CASSPTLGAGEKLFF
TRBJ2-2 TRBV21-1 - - TGTGCCAGCAGCCGACTTACAGGGCTAGGCACCGGGGAGCTGTTTTTT CASSRLTGLGTGELFF
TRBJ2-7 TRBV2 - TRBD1 TGTGCCAGCAGCCTCGGGACAGGGGATACCGAGCAGTACTTC CASSLGTGDTEQYF
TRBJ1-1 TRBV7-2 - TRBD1 TGTGCCAGCAACCGTCAGGGGGCTAGTATGAACACTGAAGCTTTCTTT CASNRQGASMNTEAFF
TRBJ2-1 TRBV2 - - TGTGCCAGCAGGCTTCCCCCAGGGGGAGGAGTTACCAAAAATGAGCAGTTCTTC CASRLPPGGGVTKNEQFF
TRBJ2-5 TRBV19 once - TGTGCCAGTAGCACCCATGTCAGCCAAGAGACCCAGTACTTC CASSTHVSQETQYF
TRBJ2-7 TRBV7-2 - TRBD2 TGTGCCAGCAGCCATCGCGGGACTAGCCCTTCCTACGAGCAGTACTTC CASSHRGTSPSYEQYF
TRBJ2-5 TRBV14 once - TGTGCCAGCAGCCAAGTGGTTGGCGCGGCAGAGACCCAGTACTTC CASSQVVGAAETQYF
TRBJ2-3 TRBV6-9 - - TGTGCCAGCATTGTGCTGAAATGGGACTCGGTAACAGATACGCAGTATTTT CASIVLKWDSVTDTQYF
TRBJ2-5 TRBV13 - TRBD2 TGTGCCAGCAGCCGCGGGGGGGAGGGAGAGACCCAGTACTTC CASSRGGEGETQYF
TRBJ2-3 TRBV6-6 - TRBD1 TGTGCCAGCTGGACAGGGGCCACAGATACGCAGTATTTT CASWTGATDTQYF
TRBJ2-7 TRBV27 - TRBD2 TGTGCCAGCAGTCCTAGCGGGGGGGCCCTCCCCGAGCAGTACTTC CASSPSGGALPEQYF
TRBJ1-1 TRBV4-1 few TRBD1 TGCGCCAGCAGCCAAGAGTACAGGGGGCAGGCGACTGAAGCTTTCTTT CASSQEYRGQATEAFF
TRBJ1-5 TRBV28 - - TGTGCCAGCTCACCGATGGGGGCTTATCAGCCCCAGCATTTT CASSPMGAYQPQHF
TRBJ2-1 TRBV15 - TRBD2 TGTGCCACCAGCAGAGATAAACTAGCGGAAAATGAGCAGTTCTTC CATSRDKLAENEQFF
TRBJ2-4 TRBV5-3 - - TGTGCCAGAAGCTTGGACCCCCCACCGGGGTGGTCCAAAAACATTCAGTACTTC CARSLDPPPGWSKNIQYF
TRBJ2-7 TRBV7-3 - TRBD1 TGTGCCAGCAGCTTGGACAGGGCGAACGAGCAGTACTTC CASSLDRANEQYF
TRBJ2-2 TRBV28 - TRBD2 TGTGCCAGCTTTACTAGCGGGGGGGTCGGGGAGCTGTTTTTT CASFTSGGVGELFF